A selection of T cell receptor beta chains follows, all from one sample in a study of PD-L1 blockade in urothelial cancer. Some clones are missing from TCRdb's copy, which holds only in-frame ones; the method was immunoSEQ multiplex PCR. The repertoire holds roughly 50,000 clones, approximately 78% seen once, with 8.8% in the top ten. The sample here was PBMCs, taken around atezolizumab (anti-PD-L1) treatment. The receptors come from an older man with urothelial cancer. CDR3s include the opening cysteine and the closing phenylalanine or tryptophan. D genes are given only for firm matches. The size field is filled for only some rows; it gives once, few, many or a size class.

v_gene	abundance	j_gene	d_gene	CDR3aa	CDR3nt
TRBV29-1	NA	TRBJ2-7	TRBD2	CSAGEGHEQYF	TGCAGCGCCGGGGAGGGGCACGAGCAGTACTTC
TRBV5-4	NA	TRBJ2-2	TRBD1	CASSVDRAGELFF	TGTGCCAGCAGCGTGGACAGGGCCGGGGAGCTGTTTTTT
TRBV7-2	NA	TRBJ2-6	TRBD1	CASSSTGGAGANVLTF	TGTGCCAGCAGCTCCACAGGGGGCGCTGGGGCCAACGTCCTGACTTTC
TRBV5-1	many	TRBJ2-7	NA	CASSLGESYEEQYF	TGCGCCAGCAGCTTGGGAGAGTCCTACGAAGAGCAGTACTTC
TRBV7-3	NA	TRBJ2-2	TRBD1	CASSPGTGSPGELFF	TGTGCCAGCAGCCCGGGGACAGGGTCGCCCGGGGAGCTGTTTTTT
TRBV18	NA	TRBJ2-7	TRBD1	CASSGDRGQPYPYEQYF	TGTGCCAGCTCAGGGGACAGGGGGCAACCATATCCCTACGAGCAGTACTTC
TRBV19	NA	TRBJ2-1	TRBD2	CASSPGLNYNEQFF	TGTGCCAGTAGCCCGGGACTAAACTACAATGAGCAGTTCTTC
TRBV11-3	NA	TRBJ2-2	TRBD2	CASSPGQIAGATTGELFF	TGTGCCAGCAGCCCCGGCCAAATAGCGGGAGCCACCACCGGGGAGCTGTTTTTT
TRBV13	NA	TRBJ2-5	NA	CASSLRGNETQYF	TGTGCCAGCAGCTTAAGGGGGAACGAGACCCAGTACTTC
TRBV13	NA	TRBJ2-1	TRBD2	CASSHPGGTSNEQFF	TGTGCCAGCAGCCACCCCGGCGGGACTAGCAATGAGCAGTTCTTC
TRBV29-1	NA	TRBJ2-3	TRBD2	CSSAGLAEAEGQYF	TGCAGCTCTGCTGGGCTAGCGGAGGCAGAGGGGCAGTATTTT
TRBV7-3	NA	TRBJ1-2	NA	CARSLGGAWGYTF	TGTGCCCGCAGCTTAGGGGGGGCTTGGGGCTACACCTTC
TRBV19	NA	TRBJ2-3	NA	CASSIRAIFGRTSTDTQYF	TGTGCCAGTAGTATAAGGGCCATCTTTGGCAGGACTAGCACAGATACGCAGTATTTT
TRBV5-4	NA	TRBJ2-1	TRBD2	CASSGGLAGYNEQFF	TGTGCCAGCAGCGGAGGGCTAGCGGGATACAATGAGCAGTTCTTC
TRBV19	NA	TRBJ1-2	NA	CASSMAGQRNYGYTF	TGTGCCAGTAGTATGGCCGGACAGCGGAACTATGGCTACACCTTC
TRBV7-9	NA	TRBJ2-7	TRBD1	CASSLSDRGGYEQYF	TGTGCCAGCAGCTTATCGGACAGGGGAGGCTACGAGCAGTACTTC
TRBV12-1	NA	TRBJ2-5	NA	CASSSARLAGSRETQYF	TGTGCCAGCAGCTCCGCACGACTAGCGGGATCACGAGAGACCCAGTACTTC
TRBV5-1	NA	TRBJ1-4	NA	CASSFSSTNEKLFF	TGCGCCAGCAGCTTCTCTTCAACTAATGAAAAACTGTTTTTT
TRBV28	once	TRBJ2-1	NA	CASSPDSYNEQFF	TGTGCCAGCAGTCCCGACAGTTACAATGAGCAGTTCTTC
TRBV6-1	NA	TRBJ1-3	TRBD1	CASSGTGMGNTIYF	TGTGCCAGCAGTGGGACAGGGATGGGAAACACCATATATTTT
TRBV28	NA	TRBJ1-2	NA	CASSFRTDSSYGYTF	TGTGCCAGCAGTTTCCGTACTGACAGTTCCTATGGCTACACCTTC
TRBV7-9	NA	TRBJ1-2	NA	CAIPTRRYGYTF	TGTGCCATTCCTACGCGGCGGTATGGCTACACCTTC
TRBV27	NA	TRBJ1-5	TRBD1	CASSRDRGNQPQHF	TGTGCCAGCAGTCGAGACAGGGGGAATCAGCCCCAGCATTTT
TRBV7-6	NA	TRBJ2-7	TRBD2	CASSLELRASGRVDEQYF	TGTGCCAGCAGCTTAGAGTTACGGGCTAGCGGGAGGGTCGACGAGCAGTACTTC
TRBV7-8	NA	TRBJ2-7	TRBD2	CASSQRLAGDYEQYF	TGTGCCAGCAGCCAAAGACTAGCGGGGGACTACGAGCAGTACTTC
TRBV27	NA	TRBJ2-7	NA	CASRLGSSYEQYF	TGTGCCAGCAGGTTGGGCAGCTCCTACGAGCAGTACTTC
TRBV7-8	NA	TRBJ1-5	NA	CASSSTGYSNQPQHF	TGTGCCAGCAGCTCAACAGGTTATAGCAATCAGCCCCAGCATTTT
TRBV11-2	once	TRBJ2-7	NA	CASSFSGYEQYF	TGTGCCAGCAGCTTTAGCGGTTACGAGCAGTACTTC
TRBV5-4	NA	TRBJ2-4	TRBD2	CASSFSSGGPAKNIQYF	TGTGCCAGCAGCTTCAGCAGCGGGGGTCCTGCCAAAAACATTCAGTACTTC
TRBV28	few	TRBJ2-3	TRBD2	CASSPASGRAGNTQYF	TGTGCCAGCAGCCCAGCTAGCGGGAGGGCCGGGAATACGCAGTATTTT
TRBV2	few	TRBJ2-5	NA	CASSVLGVETQYF	TGTGCCAGCAGTGTATTAGGAGTAGAGACCCAGTACTTC
TRBV27	NA	TRBJ2-1	NA	CASSLRGSGEQFF	TGTGCCAGCAGTTTAAGAGGGAGCGGTGAGCAGTTCTTC
TRBV28	NA	TRBJ2-3	NA	CASSPNRDWGTDTQYF	TGTGCCAGCAGCCCGAACCGGGACTGGGGCACAGATACGCAGTATTTT
TRBV5-1	NA	TRBJ1-2	TRBD1	CASRPDRGNYGYTF	TGCGCCAGCAGACCGGACAGGGGGAACTATGGCTACACCTTC
TRBV2	NA	TRBJ2-5	TRBD2	CASRGLAGKAETQYF	TGTGCCAGCAGAGGACTAGCGGGAAAGGCAGAGACCCAGTACTTC
TRBV7-2	NA	TRBJ2-3	TRBD2	CASSLLAGGRFTDTQYF	TGTGCCAGCAGCTTATTAGCGGGAGGCCGATTCACAGATACGCAGTATTTT
TRBV5-1	few	TRBJ2-7	TRBD2	CASSLAAGGPHEQYF	TGCGCCAGCAGCTTGGCGGCGGGAGGGCCCCACGAGCAGTACTTC
TRBV28	NA	TRBJ2-2	NA	CASSPSHTGELFF	TGTGCCAGCAGTCCCTCTCACACCGGGGAGCTGTTTTTT
TRBV5-4	few	TRBJ1-5	NA	CASSLSRGSSSNQPQHF	TGTGCCAGCAGCTTGTCAAGGGGCTCGAGTAGCAATCAGCCCCAGCATTTT
TRBV5-1	NA	TRBJ2-2	NA	CASSLQQGLTDTGELFF	TGCGCCAGCAGCTTGCAGCAGGGTCTTACGGACACCGGGGAGCTGTTTTTT
TRBV6-6	NA	TRBJ2-5	TRBD2	CASTHGGGKTQYF	TGTGCCAGCACCCACGGGGGGGGGAAGACCCAGTACTTC
TRBV7-6	NA	TRBJ2-4	TRBD2	CASSPHRAGGVDIQYF	TGTGCCAGCAGCCCCCACCGAGCGGGAGGGGTGGACATTCAGTACTTC